The subject of this entry is one T cell receptor (beta chain). After removal of 2 bases from V and 0 bases from J, the junction contained 2 bases not matched to a gene. Germline V gene lookup returns CDR1 SEHNR and CDR2 FQNEAQ (reference sequence). CDR3 size: 16 residues. This specimen comes from a study of technical replicates of blood from a handful of donors. The method was immunoSEQ multiplex PCR; TCRdb's version includes in-frame clones alone and lacks a portion of them. The sample includes tens of thousands of clones, roughly 98% seen only once; the top ten take over 0.2%. The chain carries TRBV7-9 and TRBJ2-2; 8 bases are shared with TRBD1. Material for sequencing was T cells isolated from PBMCs. This sequence originates from a human donor in good health. The CDR3 region is CASSLPDRANTGELFF. CDR3 DNA: TGTGCCAGCAGCTTACCGGACAGGGCGAACACCGGGGAGCTGTTTTTT.